Described below is a single TCR beta chain sequence and its context. What it recognizes is unknown. This sample is part of a study of T cell responses to AZD1222 COVID-19 vaccine. Points from the study as a whole: Females made up more of the donors, who were largely white British, and clonal diversity may have come out too low. No repertoire was sampled before or during the peak T cell response, only after it. Nearly half of spike-specific TCRs reportedly target variant regions that are unmutated in the B.1.351 and B.1.1.7 variants. Only six or seven AZD1222 recipients were seropositive at baseline.

This CDR3 region has 14 residues. Trimming took off 7 bases at V and 8 bases at J, with 18 bases between the two ends. From germline, CDR1 is MNHEY and CDR2 SVGAGI. Profiling relied on immunoSEQ multiplex PCR, and the TCRdb table lists in-frame clones only, not all of them. The sample records 90,000 to 150,000 clones, roughly nine tenths being singletons. The chain combines TRBV6-5 with TRBJ2-1; possible D gene TRBD1, 6 bases. The sequence came from an adult in good health. Sequenced here: peripheral blood, sampled on day 0 of AZD1222 vaccination. CDR3 sequence: CASTERGTQDEQFF. For the CDR3, the DNA is TGTGCCAGCACCGAAAGGGGGACCCAGGATGAGCAGTTCTTC.